A single sample is the source of the 24 T cell receptor beta chains below, sequenced in a study of CD8 T cells in ankylosing spondylitis (dated by TCRdb to 2016 to 2017). Library prep was done by 5' RACE. The listed sequencing device is Illumina HiSeq 2500. Clones were called with MiXCR by TCRdb after fastp trimmed the public reads at Q25, and only in-frame beta chains were retained. Each record represents a unique CDR3 protein, reported with the most common genes and DNA among its rows. The sample table contains 45,000 to 60,000 distinct CDR3 sequences; only one count was recorded for 6% to 7.5% of them. Together, the top ten hold over 7% of the sample. Sequencing was done on a sample of blood, either unsorted or a sorted T cell fraction (not recorded which). These receptors came from a female donor with ankylosing spondylitis or in good health (not recorded which).

In this sample, this clonotype turned up many times. V and J are TRBV29-1 and TRBJ2-1, with 9 positions matching TRBD2. The J segment lost 4 bases and the V segment lost 4 bases, leaving 8 bases of the junction unmatched. The CDR3 consists of 15 residues. The germline V gene encodes CDR1 SQVTM and CDR2 ANQGSEA. This chain's CDR3 is CSVGGGGKGYNEQFF. The CDR3 coding sequence is TGCAGCGTTGGCGGGGGGGGAAAGGGTTACAATGAGCAGTTCTTC.

This chain links TRBV20-1 with TRBJ2-5, with a possible D match to TRBD2 (7 bases). The CDR3 is made up of 14 amino acids. V was cut by 5 bases and J by 5 bases, with 18 bases left in between. Per the germline V gene, CDR1 is DFQATT and CDR2 is SNEGSKA (reference sequence). The CDR3, as DNA: TGCAGTGCTGGGTGGGCGGGGGCAGGGGAGACCCAGTACTTC. Translating it yields CSAGWAGAGETQYF.

With respect to this clonotype: This may be a read error: a much more frequent sequence differs by one nucleotide. This chain links TRBV18 with TRBJ1-6, with D possibly being TRBD1 (6 bases). Per germline, CDR1 KGHSH and CDR2 LQKENI. This CDR3 has 14 amino acids. The CDR3 DNA reads as TGTGTCAGCTCACTCGGACAGAATAATTCACCCCTCCACTTT. Translated: CVSSLGQNNSPLHF.

There are many counts of this clonotype. The chain uses TRBV12-3 or TRBV12-4 and TRBJ2-1; TRBD2 matches at 7 bases. This CDR3 is 11 amino acids long. V was clipped by 5 bases and J by 9 bases; unmatched bases: 1. The CDR3 loop reads CASSGTIEQFF. Written as DNA, the CDR3 is TGTGCCAGCAGTGGGACTATTGAGCAGTTCTTC.

This clonotype has a count of ten or more. V and J are TRBV3-1 and TRBJ2-3, with 8 bases matching TRBD2. The germline V gene encodes CDR1 LGHDT and CDR2 YNNKEL (reference sequence). The CDR3 consists of 15 residues. Trimming took 2 bases from V and 5 from J; bases not matched to a gene: 6. The DNA of the CDR3 is TGTGCCAGCAGCCAAAACGGGGGGGCCAAAGATACGCAGTATTTT. This gives the protein CASSQNGGAKDTQYF.

This clonotype has a count of ten or more. The CDR3 region is CSARSPGTSTDTQYF. The DNA for the CDR3 is TGCAGTGCTAGGTCCCCCGGGACTAGCACAGATACGCAGTATTTT. V gene TRBV20-1 combines with J gene TRBJ2-3; D is perhaps TRBD2 (6 bases). The CDR3 loop spans 15 amino acids. The V and J ends lost 3 bases and 0 bases respectively, with 13 bases between them. Germline-derived CDR1 and CDR2 are DFQATT and SNEGSKA (reference sequence).

This clonotype has just a few counts. This rearrangement joins TRBV11-3 to TRBJ2-5; tentatively, D is TRBD1 or TRBD2 (6 bases each). The germline CDR1 and CDR2 sequences are SGHNT and YENEEA. Trimming took 1 base from V and 4 from J, leaving 13 bases between them. There are 15 residues in the CDR3. The CDR3 protein is CASSLASRGRETQYF. As DNA, the CDR3 is TGTGCCAGCAGCTTAGCGAGTCGGGGGCGAGAGACCCAGTACTTC.

This clonotype has ten or more counts. This rearrangement joins TRBV10-3 to TRBJ1-2; 8 bases align to TRBD1. The CDR3 length is 15 residues. CDR1 is ENHRY and CDR2 is SYGVKD in the germline V gene. The J segment lost 1 base and the V segment lost 8 bases, leaving 9 bases of the junction unmatched. CDR3 in DNA: TGTGCCATCGGACAGGGCACTGGGGGTAACTATGGCTACACCTTC. Its translation is CAIGQGTGGNYGYTF.

At least ten counts were recorded for this clonotype. The chain links TRBV5-1 to TRBJ2-1; 12 positions agree with TRBD2. The CDR3 loop spans 16 amino acids. V gave up 1 base and J gave up 9 bases; unmatched junction bases: 8. CDR1 SGHRS and CDR2 YFSETQ come from the germline V gene. CDR3 sequence reads: CASSLLTSGGGSEQFF. CDR3 in DNA: TGCGCCAGCAGCTTGCTGACTAGCGGGGGAGGAAGTGAGCAGTTCTTC.

Many counts were recorded for this clonotype. The chain carries TRBV29-1 and TRBJ1-1, with D uncertain. V lost 5 bases, J lost 7 bases, and 11 bases lay in between. The germline V gene encodes CDR1 SQVTM and CDR2 ANQGSEA. The CDR3 extends over 11 amino acids. In nucleotides, the CDR3 is TGCAGCGTTCAGCATTGGGGTGAAGCTTTCTTT. It is translated as CSVQHWGEAFF.

This clonotype was recorded many times. The chain combines TRBV24-1 with TRBJ2-1; TRBD2 might be the D (6 bases). Germline lookup yields CDR1 KGHDR and CDR2 SFDVKD. CDR3 length: 15 residues. The ends were cut back, 6 bases at V and 8 bases at J, with 19 bases in the middle. This CDR3 reads CATSQPGGERDEQFF. The CDR3 DNA is TGTGCCACCAGTCAACCTGGCGGGGAGCGGGATGAGCAGTTCTTC.

This clonotype was counted at least ten times. The chain combines TRBV12-3 or TRBV12-4 with TRBJ1-2, with 8 bases aligning to TRBD1. Unmatched junction bases numbered 11, after V lost 6 bases and J lost 5 bases. CDR3 length equals 15 residues. In DNA, the CDR3 is TGTGCCAGCAGCTTACCCACAGGGGGGTTTTATGGCTACACCTTC. This encodes CASSLPTGGFYGYTF.

At least ten counts were recorded for this clonotype. The chain carries TRBV10-1 and TRBJ2-5; no clear D. Germline V CDR1 and CDR2: WNHNN, SYGVQD (reference sequence). This CDR3 is built from 13 residues. V dropped 6 bases and J dropped 0 bases, with 8 bases sitting between them. The DNA of the CDR3 is TGCGCCAGCAGAAGTTCTGACCAAGAGACCCAGTACTTC. The encoded protein is CASRSSDQETQYF.

The gene calls are TRBV3-1 and TRBJ2-1; 11 bases are a match to TRBD2. V lost 2 bases and J lost 8; bases outside the gene matches: 5. Germline-derived CDR1 and CDR2 are LGHDT and YNNKEL (reference sequence). This CDR3 has 15 residues. CDR3 sequence (DNA): TGTGCCAGCAGCCAACTCCTAGCGGGGGGTGATGAGCAGTTCTTC. It codes for CASSQLLAGGDEQFF.

This clonotype has just one count. The J gene is TRBJ2-7, the V gene TRBV20-1; 12 bases fit TRBD2. V lost 6 bases and J lost 3; bases outside the gene matches: 3. The CDR3 length is 13 residues. Germline lookup yields CDR1 DFQATT and CDR2 SNEGSKA (reference sequence). Here the CDR3 DNA reads TGCAGTGCCCGGACTAGCGGGGACTACGAGCAGTACTTC. It encodes CSARTSGDYEQYF.

This clonotype was picked up many times. The rearrangement joins TRBV5-1 to TRBJ1-3; 9 positions match TRBD1. This CDR3 contains 14 residues. V lost 3 bases and J lost 2; bases outside the gene matches: 0. Germline V gene sequence: CDR1 SGHRS, CDR2 YFSETQ. Written as DNA, the CDR3 is TGCGCCAGCAGCTGGGACAGGGCTGGAAACACCATATATTTT. Translated: CASSWDRAGNTIYF.

The chain is built from TRBV20-1 and TRBJ1-1, with TRBD1 identical over 9 bases. The CDR3 contains 15 residues. J gave up 4 bases and V 3 bases, and 9 bases lay outside the gene matches. Germline V gene lookup returns CDR1 DFQATT and CDR2 SNEGSKA (reference sequence). CDR3 sequence reads: CSASDNRGLSTEAFF. The DNA of the CDR3 is TGCAGTGCTAGTGACAACAGGGGGCTGAGCACTGAAGCTTTCTTT.

This clonotype occurred many times. This chain links TRBV12-3 or TRBV12-4 with TRBJ1-2; maybe TRBD1 (5 bases). The CDR3 sequence is 12 residues long. V lost 5 bases, J lost 5 bases, and 9 bases lay in between. The CDR3: CASSTDSYGYTF. In DNA, the CDR3 is TGTGCCAGCAGTACTGACAGTTATGGCTACACCTTC.

This clonotype was recorded at least ten times. The V and J genes are TRBV5-1 and TRBJ1-3, with no clear D. Trimming took off 3 bases at V and 0 bases at J, with 7 bases between the two ends. CDR1 and CDR2 (germline): SGHRS, YFSETQ. This CDR3 region has 14 residues. The CDR3 sequence is CASSSDGSGNTIYF. The DNA for the CDR3 is TGCGCCAGCAGCTCAGACGGCTCTGGAAACACCATATATTTT.

This clonotype was counted a few times. The genes are TRBV6-5 and TRBJ2-2; TRBD2 aligns across 9 bases. The CDR3 runs 15 residues. The germline gives CDR1 MNHEY, CDR2 SVGAGI. J gave up 5 bases and V 2 bases, and 3 bases lay outside the gene matches. The CDR3 loop reads CASSYLGLATGELFF. The CDR3 DNA reads as TGTGCCAGCAGTTACCTTGGACTAGCGACCGGGGAGCTGTTTTTT.

The chain uses TRBV7-2 and TRBJ2-1; TRBD2 matches 8 bases. Germline trimming cut 5 bases from V and 2 bases from J; bases unmatched to any gene: 5. This CDR3 is 15 amino acids long. Germline CDR1 is SGHTA and CDR2 is FQGNSA. The CDR3 protein is CASSDGGGTYNEQFF. The CDR3, as DNA: TGTGCCAGCAGCGACGGGGGGGGTACCTACAATGAGCAGTTCTTC.

V is TRBV7-2 and J is TRBJ2-7, with 7 bases lining up with TRBD2. This CDR3 has 16 amino acids. In germline, CDR1 is SGHTA, CDR2 FQGNSA. V lost 2 bases, J lost 4 bases, and 11 bases stayed unmatched. CDR3 in amino acids: CASSLISGTIQYEQYF. The CDR3 nucleotides are TGTGCCAGCAGCTTAATCTCCGGGACTATTCAATACGAGCAGTACTTC.

This clonotype came up many times. The chain employs TRBV11-2 and TRBJ2-1, with D maybe TRBD2 (5 bases). The CDR3 length is 15 residues. Between the trimmed V and J ends, which lost 2 bases and 5 bases, there was a span of 13 bases. Per germline, CDR1 SGHAT and CDR2 FQNNGV. The CDR3 nucleotides read TGTGCCAGCAGCTTATCACCTGGGAGCCACAATGAGCAGTTCTTC. This codes for CASSLSPGSHNEQFF.

The table lists this clonotype with many counts. CDR3 residues: CASSYSQGWAFEAFF. CDR3 nucleotides: TGTGCCAGCAGTTACTCACAGGGGTGGGCTTTCGAAGCTTTCTTT. V usage is TRBV6-5 and J usage is TRBJ1-1, with 7 bases matching TRBD1. CDR3 size: 15 residues. V trimming: 0 bases; J trimming: 8 bases; junction bases outside the gene matches: 9. Germline CDR1 and CDR2: MNHEY and SVGAGI.